This T cell receptor (beta chain) was captured in a study of shared clonotypes between healthy human individuals. V dropped 4 bases and J dropped 8 bases, with 11 bases sitting between them. The germline CDR1 and CDR2 sequences are MDHEN and SYDVKM. CDR3 length: 12 residues. Using immunoSEQ multiplex PCR, the repertoire was profiled, and TCRdb retains in-frame clones only, with some absent. The sample includes about 1,500,000 clones, roughly 97% of them seen just once. Concerning this clone: Its specificity is unknown.

Overall study results and limits: Relative to clonotypes present in all four donors, those not shared had lower generation probabilities. The diversity represented, both genetic and in exposure history, was limited by few donors.

The chain carries TRBV28 and TRBJ1-2; no definite D call. Sequenced sample: naive CD4+ T cells sorted from blood. Regarding subset: CD45RA+ positively selected. The receptor was isolated from a man younger than 40 in good health. The CDR3 here is CASSSRLYGYTF. The CDR3 DNA sequence: TGTGCCAGCAGTTCGAGGCTATACGGCTACACCTTC.